The sequence of this T cell receptor beta chain was determined in a study of somatic reversion in DOCK8 deficiency (dated by TCRdb to about 2020). General notes on the study: The study compared the T cell receptor beta repertoires of three groups: DOCK8-deficient patients, DOCK8-revertant patients and healthy volunteers. The DOCK8-deficient patients included in the study had already been reported in previous work. The study examined how somatic reversion of pathogenic DOCK8 variants changes lymphocyte differentiation and function in DOCK8 deficiency. General study outcomes and caveats: Whether whole blood or PBMCs served as the source material for each individual sample was not specified in the methods.

For the TCR repertoire analysis, genomic DNA was extracted either from whole blood samples or from PBMCs. Samples were taken from three DOCK8-revertant patients, and some of those patients were sampled at multiple time points. Receptors were amplified or captured by multiplex PCR. Using EuroClonality-NGS primers, the TRB libraries were generated through a one-step amplicon PCR run on 100 ng genomic DNA. Sequencing of the TRB amplicons was carried out on Illumina MiSeq instruments using 2 x 250 bp version 2 chemistry. As for how the authors treated the data: Primary TRB sequence analysis and V(D)J annotation were performed with IMGT/HighV-QUEST. Once nonfunctional clones had been removed and the data downsampled for comparisons between samples, VDJtools was used to evaluate repertoire diversity and composition. Using fastp at Q25 and MiXCR, TCRdb reprocessed the public reads and kept productive beta chains. Every entry covers one CDR3 protein and lists the most common genes and DNA from its rows. The V and J calls and clone size come from TCRdb's table, not from the authors' own analysis. A total of around 1,400 distinct CDR3 sequences appear in this sample, 26% of them only once. The leading ten clones occupy 84% of the sample.

About this clonotype: Its antigen remains undetermined. No per-base quality is available; no much larger clone lies one base away.

The germline V gene specifies LGHNA as CDR1 and YSLEER as CDR2. Here V drops 3 bases and J drops 0 bases, and the junction holds 4 bases not matched to any gene. Measured from the cysteine to the phenylalanine, the CDR3 is 16 residues long. Here the CDR3 DNA is all that survives: 48 bases in frame from base 1. The sequencing sample was made of peripheral blood. This specimen's cell subset or site label, interpreted: DOCK8-deficient patient with somatic reversion. The rearranged chain carries TRBV4-3 and TRBJ1-3; 8 of the junction bases match TRBD1. The sequence was obtained from a human donor with DOCK8 deficiency. CDR3 reads: CASSQITGGSGNTIYF. The DNA is TGCGCCAGCAGCCAGATTACAGGGGGCTCTGGAAACACCATATATTTT.